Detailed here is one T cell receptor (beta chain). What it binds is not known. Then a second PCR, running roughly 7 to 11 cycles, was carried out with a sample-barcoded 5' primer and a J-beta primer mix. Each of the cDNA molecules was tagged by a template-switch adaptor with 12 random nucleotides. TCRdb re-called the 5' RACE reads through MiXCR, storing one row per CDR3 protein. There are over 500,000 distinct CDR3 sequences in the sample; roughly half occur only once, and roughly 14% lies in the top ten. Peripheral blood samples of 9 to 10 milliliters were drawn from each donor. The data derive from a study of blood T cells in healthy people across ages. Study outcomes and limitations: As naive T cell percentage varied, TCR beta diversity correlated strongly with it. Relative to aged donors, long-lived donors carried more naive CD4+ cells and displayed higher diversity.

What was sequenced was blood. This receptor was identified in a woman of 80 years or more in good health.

The CDR3, as DNA: TGCGCCAGCAGCTGGCTGTCTGGGGCCAACGTCCTGACTTTC. Protein sequence: CASSWLSGANVLTF. The J gene is TRBJ2-6, the V gene TRBV5-1; D unresolved. CDR1 SGHRS and CDR2 YFSETQ come from the germline V gene. This CDR3 contains 14 residues. Trimming removed 3 bases at V and 1 base at J, with 5 bases between. The complete variable domain, with remaining parts taken from reference TRBV5-1 and TRBJ2-6, reads KAGVTQTPRYLIKTRGQQVTLSCSPISGHRSVSWYQQTPGQGLQFLFEYFSETQRNKGNFPGRFSGRQFSNSRSEMNVSTLELGDSALYLCASSWLSGANVLTFGAGSRLTVL.